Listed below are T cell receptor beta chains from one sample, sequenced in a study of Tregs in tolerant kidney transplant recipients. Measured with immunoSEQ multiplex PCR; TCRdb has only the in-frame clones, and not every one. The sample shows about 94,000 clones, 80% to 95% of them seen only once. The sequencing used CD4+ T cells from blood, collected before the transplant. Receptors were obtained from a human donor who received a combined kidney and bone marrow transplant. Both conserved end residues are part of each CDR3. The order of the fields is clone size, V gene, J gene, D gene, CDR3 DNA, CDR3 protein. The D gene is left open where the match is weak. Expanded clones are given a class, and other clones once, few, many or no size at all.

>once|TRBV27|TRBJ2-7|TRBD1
TGTGCCAGCAGTTTATTCGACAGGGGCGAGCAGTACTTC
CASSLFDRGEQYF
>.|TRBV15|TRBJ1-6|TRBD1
TGTGCCACCTCTCCGGGACAGGGATTTAATTCCCCCCTCCACTTT
CATSPGQGFNSPLHF
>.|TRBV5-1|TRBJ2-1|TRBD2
TGCGCCAGCAGCAGGGCCCCGAGCGGGGGAGTGAACAATGAGCAGTTCTTC
CASSRAPSGGVNNEQFF
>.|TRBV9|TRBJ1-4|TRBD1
TGTGCCAGCAGCGTAGAGGGACAGGGCAGGGGAAAACTGTTTTTT
CASSVEGQGRGKLFF
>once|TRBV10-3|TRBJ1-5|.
TGTGCCATCAGTGTGGACAGAAACAATCAGCCCCAGCATTTT
CAISVDRNNQPQHF
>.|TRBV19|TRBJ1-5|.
TGTGCCAGTGCCCGGGGGGAGAGCAATCAGCCCCAGCATTTT
CASARGESNQPQHF
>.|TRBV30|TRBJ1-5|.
TGTGCCTGGAGTGGCCAGGTCAATCAGCCCCAGCATTTT
CAWSGQVNQPQHF
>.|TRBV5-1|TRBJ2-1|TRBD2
TGCGCCAGCAGCTGGGGACTAGCGGGAGTCAATGAGCAGTTCTTC
CASSWGLAGVNEQFF
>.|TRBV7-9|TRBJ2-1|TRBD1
TGTGCCAGCAGCGGTGGACAGGGGGCATTCTACAATGAGCAGTTCTTC
CASSGGQGAFYNEQFF
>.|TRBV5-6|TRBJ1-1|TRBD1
TGTGCCAGCGGCTACAGGGGGCTGGACACTGAAGCTTTCTTT
CASGYRGLDTEAFF
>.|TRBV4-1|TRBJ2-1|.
TGCGCCAGCAGCCCAAGGGCGGGGCTGGTCAATGAGCAGTTCTTC
CASSPRAGLVNEQFF